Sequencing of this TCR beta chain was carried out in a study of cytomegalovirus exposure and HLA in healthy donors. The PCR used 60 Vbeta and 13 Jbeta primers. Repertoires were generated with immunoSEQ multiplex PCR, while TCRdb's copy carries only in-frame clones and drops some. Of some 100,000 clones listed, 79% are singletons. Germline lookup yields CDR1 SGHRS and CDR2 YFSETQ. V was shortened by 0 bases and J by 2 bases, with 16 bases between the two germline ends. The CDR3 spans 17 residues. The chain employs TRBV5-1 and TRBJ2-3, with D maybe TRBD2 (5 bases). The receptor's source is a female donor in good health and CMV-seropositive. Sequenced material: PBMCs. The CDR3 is CASSLGRAPVVTDTQYF. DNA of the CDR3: TGCGCCAGCAGCTTGGGGCGGGCCCCAGTGGTCACAGATACGCAGTATTTT.